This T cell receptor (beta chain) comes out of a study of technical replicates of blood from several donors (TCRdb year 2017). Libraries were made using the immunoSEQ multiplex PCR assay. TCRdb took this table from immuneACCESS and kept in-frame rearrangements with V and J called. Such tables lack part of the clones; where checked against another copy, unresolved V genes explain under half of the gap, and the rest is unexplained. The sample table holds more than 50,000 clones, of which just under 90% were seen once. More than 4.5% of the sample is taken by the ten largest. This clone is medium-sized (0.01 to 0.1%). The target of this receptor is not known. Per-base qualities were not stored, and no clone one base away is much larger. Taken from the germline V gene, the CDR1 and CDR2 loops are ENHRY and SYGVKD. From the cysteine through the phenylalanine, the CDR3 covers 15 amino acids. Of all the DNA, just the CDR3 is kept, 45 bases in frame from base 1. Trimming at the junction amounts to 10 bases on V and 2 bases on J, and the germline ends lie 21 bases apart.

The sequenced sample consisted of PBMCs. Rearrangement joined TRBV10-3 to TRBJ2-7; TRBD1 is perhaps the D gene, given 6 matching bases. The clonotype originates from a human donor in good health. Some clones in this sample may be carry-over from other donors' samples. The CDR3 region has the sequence CATGVPGVKAYEQYF. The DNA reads TGTGCCACCGGGGTCCCAGGGGTTAAAGCCTACGAGCAGTACTTC.